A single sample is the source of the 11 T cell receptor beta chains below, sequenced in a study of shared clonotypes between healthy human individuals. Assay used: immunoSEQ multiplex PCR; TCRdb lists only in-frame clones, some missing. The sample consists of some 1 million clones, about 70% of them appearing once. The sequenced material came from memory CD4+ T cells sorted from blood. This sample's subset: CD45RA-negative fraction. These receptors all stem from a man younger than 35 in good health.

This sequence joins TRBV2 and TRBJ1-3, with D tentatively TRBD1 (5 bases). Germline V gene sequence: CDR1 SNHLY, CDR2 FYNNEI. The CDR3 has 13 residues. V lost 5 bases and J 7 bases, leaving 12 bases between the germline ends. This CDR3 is CASSLGDRNTIYF. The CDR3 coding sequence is TGTGCCAGCAGTCTGGGGGACCGGAACACCATATATTTT.

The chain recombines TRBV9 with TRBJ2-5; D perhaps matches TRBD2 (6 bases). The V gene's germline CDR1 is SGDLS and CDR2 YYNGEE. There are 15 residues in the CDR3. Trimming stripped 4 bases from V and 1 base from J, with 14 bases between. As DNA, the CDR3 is TGTGCCAGCAGCATACAGACCGGGAGCCAAGAGACCCAGTACTTC. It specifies CASSIQTGSQETQYF.

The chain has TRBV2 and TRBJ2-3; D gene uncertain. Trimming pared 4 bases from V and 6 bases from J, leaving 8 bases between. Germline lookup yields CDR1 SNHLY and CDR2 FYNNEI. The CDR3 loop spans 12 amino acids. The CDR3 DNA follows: TGTGCCAGCAGTGGATCCGTTGATACGCAGTATTTT. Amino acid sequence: CASSGSVDTQYF.

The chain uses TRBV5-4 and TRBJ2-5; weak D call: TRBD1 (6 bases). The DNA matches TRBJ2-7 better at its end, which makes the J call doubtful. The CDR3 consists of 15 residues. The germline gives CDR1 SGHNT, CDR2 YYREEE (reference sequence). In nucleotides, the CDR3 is TGTGCCAGCAGCTTGGTTTCACAGGGCTCCTACGAGCAGTACTTC. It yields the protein CASSLVSQGSYEQYF.

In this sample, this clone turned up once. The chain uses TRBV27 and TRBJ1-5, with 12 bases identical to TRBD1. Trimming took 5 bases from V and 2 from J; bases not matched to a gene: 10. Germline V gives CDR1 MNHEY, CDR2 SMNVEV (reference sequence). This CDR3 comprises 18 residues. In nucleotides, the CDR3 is TGTGCCAGCAGTCCCAGGGGACAGGGGGCGTTAGGCAATCAGCCCCAGCATTTT. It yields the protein CASSPRGQGALGNQPQHF.

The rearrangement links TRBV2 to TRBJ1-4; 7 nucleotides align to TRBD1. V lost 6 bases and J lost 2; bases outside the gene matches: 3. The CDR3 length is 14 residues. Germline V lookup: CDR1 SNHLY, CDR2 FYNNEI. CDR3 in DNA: TGTGCCAGCAGACAGGGGCTCACTAATGAAAAACTGTTTTTT. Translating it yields CASRQGLTNEKLFF.

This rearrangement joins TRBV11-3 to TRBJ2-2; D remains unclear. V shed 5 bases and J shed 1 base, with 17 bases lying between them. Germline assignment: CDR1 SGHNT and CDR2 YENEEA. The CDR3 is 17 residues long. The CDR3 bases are TGTGCCAGCAGCCCCGGGTGGCTTAGACGGAACACCGGGGAGCTGTTTTTT. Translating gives CASSPGWLRRNTGELFF.

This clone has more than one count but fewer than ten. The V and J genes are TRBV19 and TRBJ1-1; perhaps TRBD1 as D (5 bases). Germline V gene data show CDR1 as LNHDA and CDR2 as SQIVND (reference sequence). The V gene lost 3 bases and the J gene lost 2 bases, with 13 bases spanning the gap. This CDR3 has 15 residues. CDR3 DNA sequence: TGTGCCAGTAGTATCCGGCCAGGGCCCAACACTGAAGCTTTCTTT. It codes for CASSIRPGPNTEAFF.

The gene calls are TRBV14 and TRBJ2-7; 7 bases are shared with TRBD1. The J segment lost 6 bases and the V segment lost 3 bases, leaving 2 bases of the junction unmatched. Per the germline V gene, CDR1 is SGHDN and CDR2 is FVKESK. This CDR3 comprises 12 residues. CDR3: CASSHTGAEQYF. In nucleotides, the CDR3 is TGTGCCAGCAGCCACACAGGGGCCGAGCAGTACTTC.

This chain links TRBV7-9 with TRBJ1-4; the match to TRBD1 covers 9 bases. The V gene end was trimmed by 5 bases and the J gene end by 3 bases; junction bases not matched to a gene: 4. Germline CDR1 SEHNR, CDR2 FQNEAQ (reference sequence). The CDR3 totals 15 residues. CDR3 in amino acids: CASSPDRGANEKLFF. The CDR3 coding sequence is TGTGCCAGCAGCCCCGACAGGGGGGCTAATGAAAAACTGTTTTTT.

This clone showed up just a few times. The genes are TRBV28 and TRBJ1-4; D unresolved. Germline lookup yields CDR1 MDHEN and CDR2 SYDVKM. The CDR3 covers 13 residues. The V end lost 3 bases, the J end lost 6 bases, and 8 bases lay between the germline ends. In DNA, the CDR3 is TGTGCCAGCAGTTTTGGGGTAGATGAAAAACTGTTTTTT. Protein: CASSFGVDEKLFF.